This TCR beta chain was obtained from a study of cytomegalovirus exposure and HLA in healthy donors. Study-level results: The investigators catalogued 160 or so TCR beta chains as cytomegalovirus-associated.

CDR3 length equals 13 residues. Germline V gives CDR1 MNHEY, CDR2 SMNVEV (reference sequence). V lost 9 bases and J 2 bases, leaving 12 bases between the germline ends. About this clone itself: Antigen unknown.

Use of 60 Vbeta and 13 Jbeta primers characterized the PCR. Clones were read by immunoSEQ multiplex PCR, and TCRdb kept only the in-frame ones, dropping some. The table records about 130,000 clones, around 68% of them present only once. Material for sequencing was PBMCs. This chain joins TRBV27 and TRBJ2-3, with D hard to call. The receptor was isolated from a man aged 35-49 years in good health and CMV-seropositive. The CDR3 reads CASGYGLTDTQYF. Written as DNA, the CDR3 is TGTGCCAGTGGTTATGGGCTCACAGATACGCAGTATTTT.